Following are 9 T cell receptor beta chains from one sample sequenced in a study of blood T cell repertoires in COVID-19. Generated by immunoSEQ multiplex PCR, the TCRdb table keeps only in-frame clones and is missing some. This sample carries about 110,000 clones, 86% of them seen once, and the ten largest clones take roughly 4%. Sequences were obtained from peripheral blood. The receptors come from a man between 40 and 49 years old with acute or convalescent COVID-19.

The V gene is TRBV6-5, the J gene TRBJ2-3; D is perhaps TRBD2 (6 bases). V lost 7 bases, J lost 2 bases, and 10 bases lay in between. Germline loops: CDR1 MNHEY, CDR2 SVGAGI. The length of the CDR3 is 13 residues. The CDR3 region is CASKDYNTDTQYF. The CDR3 nucleotides read TGTGCCAGCAAGGACTACAACACAGATACGCAGTATTTT.

The V gene is TRBV29-1, the J gene TRBJ2-1; 9 positions match TRBD1. Trimming removed 6 bases from V and 6 bases from J; junction bases left unmatched: 6. This CDR3 has 13 residues. Per germline, CDR1 SQVTM and CDR2 ANQGSEA. The CDR3 here is CSVGQGISNEQFF. The CDR3 coding sequence is TGCAGCGTGGGACAGGGAATTTCCAATGAGCAGTTCTTC.

In this sample, this clone turned up once. The rearrangement links TRBV7-2 to TRBJ1-5, with 8 bases that match TRBD1. V dropped 5 bases and J dropped 2; count of bases not matched to a gene: 8. The CDR3 length is 16 residues. Germline values: CDR1 SGHTA, CDR2 FQGNSA. The CDR3: CASSADRVGGNQPQHF. The CDR3 DNA reads as TGTGCCAGCAGCGCGGACAGGGTGGGGGGCAATCAGCCCCAGCATTTT.

The V gene is TRBV18, the J gene TRBJ1-2; the D is unclear. The V and J ends lost 4 bases and 1 base respectively, with 13 bases between them. The germline V gene encodes CDR1 KGHSH and CDR2 LQKENI. The CDR3 runs to 15 residues. The CDR3 loop reads CASSRTPGNNYGYTF. CDR3 in DNA: TGTGCCAGCTCACGGACCCCCGGGAATAACTATGGCTACACCTTC.

The V and J genes are TRBV5-1 and TRBJ1-1; perhaps TRBD1 as D (6 bases). Trimming took off 3 bases at V and 5 bases at J, with 11 bases between the two ends. This CDR3 has 13 amino acids. Germline V gives CDR1 SGHRS, CDR2 YFSETQ. The CDR3: CASSYGQKTEAFF. The CDR3 region has the DNA TGCGCCAGCAGCTATGGACAGAAAACTGAAGCTTTCTTT.

The chain is built from TRBV3-1 (or the pseudogene TRBV3-2) and TRBJ2-3, with 8 bases lining up with TRBD2. V lost 1 base, J lost 2 bases, and 11 bases stayed unmatched. This CDR3 contains 18 residues. Germline assignment: CDR1 LGHDT and CDR2 YNNKEL (reference sequence). The CDR3 DNA reads as TGTGCCAGCAGCCAAGCCTATCACGGGCGGGGGGTCACAGATACGCAGTATTTT. Protein: CASSQAYHGRGVTDTQYF.

CDR3 residues: CASSLGGLADLFEQYF. The CDR3 DNA reads TGCGCCAGCAGCTTGGGGGGACTAGCGGACCTCTTCGAGCAGTACTTC. The chain employs TRBV5-1 and TRBJ2-7, with 11 bases that match TRBD2. The germline V gene encodes CDR1 SGHRS and CDR2 YFSETQ. The CDR3 is made up of 16 amino acids. The V gene end was trimmed by 0 bases and the J gene end by 6 bases; junction bases not matched to a gene: 8.

The CDR3 reads CAWSRGQPGNTIYF. CDR3 nucleotide sequence: TGTGCCTGGAGCAGGGGACAGCCTGGAAACACCATATATTTT. This chain links TRBV30 with TRBJ1-3; 7 bases fit TRBD1. The CDR3 has 14 residues. In germline, CDR1 is GTSNPN, CDR2 SVGIG (reference sequence). J was trimmed by 2 bases and V by 3 bases; bases with no gene match: 4.

CDR3 coding DNA: TGTGCCAGTAGTTACGGGACTCCTGAGAACGAGGGCAATGAGCAGTTCTTC. Protein: CASSYGTPENEGNEQFF. This chain joins TRBV19 and TRBJ2-1, with D perhaps matching TRBD2 (6 bases). Trimming cost V 5 bases and J 6 bases, with 23 bases left between them. CDR3 length: 17 amino acids. Germline CDR1 LNHDA, CDR2 SQIVND (reference sequence). The entire variable domain, with the rest obtained from reference TRBV19 and TRBJ2-1, is as follows: DGGITQSPKYLFRKEGQNVTLSCEQNLNHDAMYWYRQDPGQGLRLIYYSQIVNDFQKGDIAEGYSVSREKKESFPLTVTSAQKNPTAFYLCASSYGTPENEGNEQFFGPGTRLTVL.